These 26 T cell receptor beta chains were all obtained from the same sample, sequenced in a study of shared clonotypes between healthy human individuals. The data were produced by immunoSEQ multiplex PCR, yet TCRdb's version contains in-frame clones alone and is incomplete. The repertoire holds about 530,000 clones, roughly 95% seen once, with 0.06% in the top ten. The sample consisted of naive CD4+ T cells sorted from blood. Documented subset: CD45RA+ positively selected. All receptors come from a woman aged 30 to 39 in good health.

This chain's CDR3 is CASSSLAGVVYEQYF. The DNA of the CDR3 is TGTGCCAGTAGTTCCCTAGCGGGAGTGGTCTACGAGCAGTACTTC. The V gene is TRBV19, the J gene TRBJ2-7, with 10 nucleotides matching TRBD2. The J segment lost 3 bases and the V segment lost 5 bases, leaving 7 bases of the junction unmatched. Germline loops: CDR1 LNHDA, CDR2 SQIVND (reference sequence). CDR3 length: 15 residues.

The chain employs TRBV19 and TRBJ2-1; D is unclear. CDR1 and CDR2 from the germline V gene are LNHDA and SQIVND (reference sequence). V was pared by 9 bases and J by 2 bases, with 11 bases between. The CDR3 spans 13 residues. The CDR3 DNA reads as TGTGCCAGCCGTAATGGGGCCTACAATGAGCAGTTCTTC. Translating gives CASRNGAYNEQFF.

The V gene is TRBV2, the J gene TRBJ2-7; D gene unclear. Germline V gives CDR1 SNHLY, CDR2 FYNNEI. The germline V and J ends were trimmed by 7 bases and 1 base, with 8 bases remaining between them. The CDR3 length is 12 residues. Written as DNA, the CDR3 is TGTGCCAGCACGACACTATCCTACGAGCAGTACTTC. Translated: CASTTLSYEQYF.

The chain employs TRBV5-4 and TRBJ1-3; no definite D call. Germline CDR1 SGHNT, CDR2 YYREEE (reference sequence). CDR3 length equals 15 residues. With 1 base removed from V and 1 base from J, the gap between germline ends came to 9 bases. CDR3 DNA sequence: TGTGCCAGCAGCTTGAATGGATTGTCTGGAAACACCATATATTTT. Its translation is CASSLNGLSGNTIYF.

The chain uses TRBV6-1 and TRBJ2-1, with D maybe TRBD2 (8 bases). Deletions cut 4 bases from V and 4 bases from J, with 26 bases between. This CDR3 is built from 19 residues. Germline V gene sequence: CDR1 MNHNS, CDR2 SASEGT. CDR3 loop: CASSGTQTGTSRRYNEQFF. CDR3 DNA: TGTGCCAGCAGTGGGACCCAGACAGGGACTAGTCGAAGATACAATGAGCAGTTCTTC.

This clone was seen just once. The chain combines TRBV30 with TRBJ2-6; D not certain. Deletions cut 3 bases from V and 4 bases from J, with 13 bases between. CDR3 length equals 15 residues. CDR1 GTSNPN and CDR2 SVGIG come from the germline V gene (reference sequence). The CDR3 nucleotides read TGTGCCTGGAGCCATGGGCGTTCCGGGGCCAACGTCCTGACTTTC. This encodes CAWSHGRSGANVLTF.

This chain joins TRBV9 and TRBJ1-1; the match to TRBD1 covers 9 bases. The germline CDR1 and CDR2 sequences are SGDLS and YYNGEE. CDR3 length: 16 amino acids. V was pared by 0 bases and J by 5 bases, with 8 bases of the junction left unmatched. CDR3 bases: TGTGCCAGCAGCGTAGGGGGACAGGGTAGGCGGACTGAAGCTTTCTTT. It specifies CASSVGGQGRRTEAFF.

This chain connects TRBV4-1 to TRBJ2-1; D gene unclear. The CDR3 contains 13 residues. Germline V CDR1 and CDR2: MGHRA, YSYEKL. V was pared by 4 bases and J by 4 bases, with 8 bases between. CDR3 sequence (DNA): TGCGCCAGCAGCCCCCACAGATACAATGAGCAGTTCTTC. Translated: CASSPHRYNEQFF.

V and J are TRBV5-1 and TRBJ2-1; D unresolved. The CDR3 is 15 residues long. Germline lookup yields CDR1 SGHRS and CDR2 YFSETQ. Trimming pared 4 bases from V and 0 bases from J, leaving 11 bases between. CDR3 region: CASSPDSTSYNEQFF. The DNA for the CDR3 is TGCGCCAGCAGCCCCGACTCGACCTCCTACAATGAGCAGTTCTTC. The entire variable domain, with the rest obtained from reference TRBV5-1 and TRBJ2-1, is as follows: KAGVTQTPRYLIKTRGQQVTLSCSPISGHRSVSWYQQTPGQGLQFLFEYFSETQRNKGNFPGRFSGRQFSNSRSEMNVSTLELGDSALYLCASSPDSTSYNEQFFGPGTRLTVL.

CDR3 in amino acids: CASSMLSDLGTEAFF. In nucleotides, the CDR3 is TGTGCCAGTAGTATGCTATCAGACCTGGGCACTGAAGCTTTCTTT. This chain links TRBV19 with TRBJ1-1; D not certain. This CDR3 is 15 amino acids long. Germline V gene lookup returns CDR1 LNHDA and CDR2 SQIVND (reference sequence). V was clipped by 3 bases and J by 4 bases, with 15 bases between them. The variable domain in full, completed from reference TRBV19 and TRBJ1-1, reads DGGITQSPKYLFRKEGQNVTLSCEQNLNHDAMYWYRQDPGQGLRLIYYSQIVNDFQKGDIAEGYSVSREKKESFPLTVTSAQKNPTAFYLCASSMLSDLGTEAFFGQGTRLTVV.

V is TRBV5-1 and J is TRBJ2-2, with D hard to call. Between the trimmed V and J ends, which lost 0 bases and 7 bases, there was a span of 10 bases. Per germline, CDR1 SGHRS and CDR2 YFSETQ. The CDR3 runs to 14 residues. The CDR3 DNA is TGCGCCAGCAGCTTGGCGGCCTTAGGCGGGGAGCTGTTTTTT. Its translation is CASSLAALGGELFF.

J is TRBJ1-5 and V is TRBV4-1; 9 nucleotides match TRBD1. The junction had 6 bases not matched to a gene; V was cut back by 0 bases and J by 9 bases. The CDR3 has 15 residues. Germline assignment: CDR1 MGHRA and CDR2 YSYEKL. The CDR3 DNA follows: TGCGCCAGCAGCCAAGATGGGACAGGGAACCGGCCCCAGCATTTT. Its translation is CASSQDGTGNRPQHF.

The gene calls are TRBV7-2 and TRBJ2-5; D possibly corresponds to TRBD1 (5 bases). The end of the DNA is better explained by TRBJ2-7, so the J call may be wrong. The CDR3 has 15 amino acids. The V gene's germline CDR1 is SGHTA and CDR2 FQGNSA. The CDR3 is CASSQHGEGVYEQYF. In DNA form, the CDR3 reads TGTGCCAGCAGCCAGCACGGAGAAGGGGTCTACGAGCAGTACTTC.

The V call is TRBV28, the J call TRBJ2-7, with D possibly being TRBD1 (6 bases). Trimming pared 2 bases from V and 5 bases from J, leaving 10 bases between. This CDR3 is 13 amino acids long. CDR1 is MDHEN, CDR2 SYDVKM, per germline. The CDR3 is CASSLVTGHEQYF. The CDR3 DNA reads TGTGCCAGCAGTTTAGTGACAGGCCACGAGCAGTACTTC. The entire variable domain, with the rest obtained from reference TRBV28 and TRBJ2-7, is as follows: DVKVTQSSRYLVKRTGEKVFLECVQDMDHENMFWYRQDPGLGLRLIYFSYDVKMKEKGDIPEGYSVSREKKERFSLILESASTNQTSMYLCASSLVTGHEQYFGPGTRLTVT.

This chain uses TRBV4-1 with TRBJ2-7; D call uncertain. Trimming stripped 0 bases from V and 7 bases from J, with 13 bases between. Germline CDR1 reads MGHRA; CDR2 reads YSYEKL. This CDR3 is built from 14 residues. The CDR3 DNA reads TGCGCCAGCAGCCAAGATCAACCGACCCTGGAGCAGTACTTC. Amino acid sequence: CASSQDQPTLEQYF.

The chain joins TRBV5-4 to TRBJ2-7; 9 bases fit TRBD1. Germline V gives CDR1 SGHNT, CDR2 YYREEE (reference sequence). Trimming cost V 2 bases and J 6 bases; bases outside gene matches: 6. This CDR3 comprises 14 residues. The CDR3 protein is CASSFGQGQGEQYF. Written as DNA, the CDR3 is TGTGCCAGCAGCTTCGGACAGGGACAGGGCGAGCAGTACTTC.

Comment on this clone: Other DNA sequences of this sample code for an identical CDR3. The gene calls are TRBV4-1 and TRBJ2-5; the D is unclear. The CDR3 runs to 13 residues. Looked up from germline, CDR1 is MGHRA and CDR2 is YSYEKL. V was shortened by 1 base and J by 3 bases, with 6 bases between the two germline ends. The CDR3 is CASSQGTEETQYF. DNA for the CDR3: TGCGCCAGCAGCCAAGGAACAGAAGAGACCCAGTACTTC.

V gene TRBV5-1 combines with J gene TRBJ1-1; D is possibly TRBD1 (6 bases). The germline V and J ends were trimmed by 0 bases and 4 bases, with 16 bases remaining between them. The CDR3 spans 16 residues. Germline V gene lookup returns CDR1 SGHRS and CDR2 YFSETQ. CDR3 in DNA: TGCGCCAGCAGCTTGGAGACAGGAGGCGGTGGCACTGAAGCTTTCTTT. Translation gives CASSLETGGGGTEAFF.

This clone was counted a single time. The chain combines TRBV30 with TRBJ1-1, with a tentative D call TRBD1 (6 bases). With 2 bases removed from V and 1 base from J, the gap between germline ends came to 8 bases. The CDR3 is made up of 13 amino acids. CDR1 is GTSNPN, CDR2 SVGIG, per germline (reference sequence). The CDR3 region has the DNA TGTGCCTGGAGTTTAGGGGGGAACACTGAAGCTTTCTTT. Its translation is CAWSLGGNTEAFF.

The gene calls are TRBV19 and TRBJ1-6; possibly TRBD1 for D (5 bases). The V and J ends lost 7 bases and 6 bases respectively, with 16 bases between them. Germline V gives CDR1 LNHDA, CDR2 SQIVND (reference sequence). The CDR3 has 15 residues. The CDR3 DNA sequence: TGTGCCAGTAACGGTGGCCCAGGGAGTAATTCACCCCTCCACTTT. It encodes CASNGGPGSNSPLHF. The full variable domain, rest sourced from reference TRBV19 and TRBJ1-6, is DGGITQSPKYLFRKEGQNVTLSCEQNLNHDAMYWYRQDPGQGLRLIYYSQIVNDFQKGDIAEGYSVSREKKESFPLTVTSAQKNPTAFYLCASNGGPGSNSPLHFGNGTRLTVT.

This clone was seen only a few times. The chain is built from TRBV2 and TRBJ2-7; D gene uncertain. The V gene's germline CDR1 is SNHLY and CDR2 FYNNEI. The CDR3 covers 12 residues. Trimming stripped 6 bases from V and 3 bases from J, with 9 bases between. The CDR3: CASRTRNYEQYF. CDR3 coding DNA: TGTGCCAGCAGGACACGAAACTACGAGCAGTACTTC. The full variable domain, completed using reference TRBV2 and TRBJ2-7, is EPEVTQTPSHQVTQMGQEVILRCVPISNHLYFYWYRQILGQKVEFLVSFYNNEISEKSEIFDDQFSVERPDGSNFTLKIRSTKLEDSAMYFCASRTRNYEQYFGPGTRLTVT.

The chain joins TRBV5-1 to TRBJ2-7, with 7 bases fitting TRBD1. V trimming: 0 bases; J trimming: 5 bases; junction bases outside the gene matches: 8. The CDR3 has 15 amino acids. Per the germline V gene, CDR1 is SGHRS and CDR2 is YFSETQ. DNA for the CDR3: TGCGCCAGCAGCTTGGCCCGACAGGGAGTCAACGAGCAGTACTTC. Translated: CASSLARQGVNEQYF.

The chain couples TRBV13 to TRBJ2-1, with 8 bases matching TRBD1. J gave up 6 bases and V 2 bases, and 6 bases lay outside the gene matches. The germline V gene encodes CDR1 PRHDT and CDR2 FYEKMQ (reference sequence). The CDR3 extends over 15 amino acids. CDR3 nucleotides: TGTGCCAGCAGCTTATTTGGACAGGGAACCAATGAGCAGTTCTTC. Encoded protein: CASSLFGQGTNEQFF.

The genes are TRBV10-3 and TRBJ2-7; no clear D gene. Trimming took off 4 bases at V and 0 bases at J, with 13 bases between the two ends. This CDR3 spans 15 amino acids. Germline V gene sequence: CDR1 ENHRY, CDR2 SYGVKD. CDR3 in amino acids: CAISALGRSSYEQYF. The CDR3 nucleotides are TGTGCCATCAGTGCGTTAGGTCGTAGCTCCTACGAGCAGTACTTC.

V gene TRBV5-6 combines with J gene TRBJ2-3; D is perhaps TRBD2 (6 bases). The CDR3 totals 16 residues. Trimming took 1 base from V and 3 from J, leaving 15 bases between them. Looked up from germline, CDR1 is SGHDT and CDR2 is YYEEEE. CDR3 sequence reads: CASSLLAMAPTDTQYF. CDR3 nucleotide sequence: TGTGCCAGCAGCTTGCTAGCGATGGCCCCAACAGATACGCAGTATTTT.

The chain uses TRBV10-3 and TRBJ1-5; D not resolved. There are 14 residues in the CDR3. V was clipped by 4 bases and J by 0 bases, with 7 bases between them. The germline V gene encodes CDR1 ENHRY and CDR2 SYGVKD. The CDR3 nucleotides are TGTGCCATCAGTGTCGACCATAGCAATCAGCCCCAGCATTTT. Translation gives CAISVDHSNQPQHF.